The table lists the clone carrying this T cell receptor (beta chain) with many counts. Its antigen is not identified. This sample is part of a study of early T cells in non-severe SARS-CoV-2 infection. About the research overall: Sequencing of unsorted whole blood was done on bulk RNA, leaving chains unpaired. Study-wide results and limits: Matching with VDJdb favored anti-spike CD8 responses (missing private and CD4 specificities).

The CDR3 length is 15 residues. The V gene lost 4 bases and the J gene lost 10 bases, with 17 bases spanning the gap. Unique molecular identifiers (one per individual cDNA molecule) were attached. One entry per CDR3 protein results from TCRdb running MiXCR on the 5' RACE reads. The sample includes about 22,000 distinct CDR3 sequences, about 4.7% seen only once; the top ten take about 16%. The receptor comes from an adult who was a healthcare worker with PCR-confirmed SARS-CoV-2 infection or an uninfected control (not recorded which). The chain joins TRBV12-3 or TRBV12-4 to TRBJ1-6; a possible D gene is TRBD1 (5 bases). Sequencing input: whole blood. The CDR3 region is CASSSTGTGGSPLHF. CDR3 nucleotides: TGTGCCAGCAGTTCCACCGGGACGGGGGGGTCACCCCTCCACTTT.